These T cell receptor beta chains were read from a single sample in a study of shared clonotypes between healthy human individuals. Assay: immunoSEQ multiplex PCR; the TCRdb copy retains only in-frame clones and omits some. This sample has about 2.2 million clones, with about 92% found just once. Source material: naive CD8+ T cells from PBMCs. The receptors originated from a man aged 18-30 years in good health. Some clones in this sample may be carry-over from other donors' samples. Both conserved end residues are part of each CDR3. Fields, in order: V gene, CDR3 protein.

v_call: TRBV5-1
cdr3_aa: CASGPRTSGSYEQYF

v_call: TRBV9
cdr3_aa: CASSVARDRNTEAFF

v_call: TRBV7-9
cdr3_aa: CASSSFGGEQFF

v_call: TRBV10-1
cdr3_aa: CASSENLNYEQYF

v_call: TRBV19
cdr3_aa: CASSARLSFTDTQYF

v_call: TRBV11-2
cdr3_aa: CASSSRDSYYGYTF

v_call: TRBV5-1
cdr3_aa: CASSWPLAASDEQFF

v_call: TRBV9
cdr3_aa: CASSVDVGEGQPQHF

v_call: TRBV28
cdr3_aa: CASSFLGEDNEQFF

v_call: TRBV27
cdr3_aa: CASSLLPGQGLSSYNEQFF